The sequence of this TCR beta chain was determined in a study of T-cell reconstitution after alpha-beta-depleted transplantation in children. General study results and limits: Among T cells one year after transplant, newly produced cells accounted for most counts and diversity. The study traced high day-60 TCRbeta diversity in some patients to surviving recipient T cells and thymic progenitors. Reportedly, only several hundred clones from non-depleted graft cells drove alpha-beta T-cell counts at about two months.

Unique molecular identifiers were used to barcode this TCRbeta library. TCRdb used MiXCR to reprocess the PCR reads, holding one entry per CDR3 protein. This sample has about a million distinct CDR3 sequences, with roughly 31% found just once. V was pared by 0 bases and J by 1 base, with 7 bases of the junction left unmatched. Germline loops: CDR1 LGHNA, CDR2 YSLEER. CDR3 size: 17 residues. This clonotype was counted a few times. What it recognizes is unknown. This clonotype was sampled from a boy less than two years old who had a stem cell transplant for SCID, so the T cells may come from the graft donor. Specimen: PBMCs, mostly from graft donor cells, collected 360 days after TCRalphabeta/CD19-depleted stem cell transplant. The V call is TRBV4-3, the J call TRBJ2-7; 9 positions agree with TRBD1. The CDR3 DNA reads as TGCGCCAGCAGCCAAGAGGTAGGGACAGGGACGTCCTACGAGCAGTACTTC. Protein: CASSQEVGTGTSYEQYF.